Listed below are T cell receptor beta chains from one sample, sequenced in a study of blood T cell repertoires in COVID-19. Libraries were prepared by immunoSEQ multiplex PCR; TCRdb keeps only in-frame clonotypes and omits some of them. The data show roughly 250,000 clones, 88% seen once. The sample comprised PBMCs or T cells enriched from blood (not recorded which). These receptor sequences come from a woman in her thirties or forties who had been exposed to COVID-19. Each CDR3 is given with its conserved first and last residue. The D gene is left open where the match is weak. Expanded clones get a size class; other rows say once, few or many, or leave the size out.

D,J,size,V,DNA,CDR3
-,TRBJ2-1,few,TRBV4-2,TGTGCCAGCAGCCCCTGGGTCCTAGACTCCTACAATGAGCAGTTCTTC,CASSPWVLDSYNEQFF
TRBD1,TRBJ1-3,-,TRBV2,TGTGCCAGCCAAAGGGACAGGTCCTCTGGAAACACCATATATTTT,CASQRDRSSGNTIYF
-,TRBJ1-6,-,TRBV4-3,TGCGCCAGCAGCCTCCAAGCACAGGGTTTTTCACCCCTCCACTTT,CASSLQAQGFSPLHF
-,TRBJ2-7,-,TRBV6-6,TGTGCCAGCAGCGAGACAGGACCCTACGAGCAGTACTTC,CASSETGPYEQYF
-,TRBJ2-7,-,TRBV21-1,TGTGCCAGCACCCTACCTCGAGGACAGGGGATTACTAACGAGCAGTACTTC,CASTLPRGQGITNEQYF
-,TRBJ1-1,-,TRBV5-1,TGCGCCAGCAGCTTGGCCGGGGTCAGTGGAGCTTTCTTT,CASSLAGVSGAFF
-,TRBJ1-1,few,TRBV19,TGTGCCCGTCGTAACACTGAAGCTTTCTTT,CARRNTEAFF
TRBD2,TRBJ2-3,-,TRBV30,TGTGCCTGGGATTTGGGCGGGGGGAGCACAGATACGCAGTATTTT,CAWDLGGGSTDTQYF
TRBD2,TRBJ2-5,-,TRBV3-1/TRBV3-2,TGTGCCAGCAGCCAAGGCTGGGGCCTAAGCGGGGGCCAAGGGGAGACCCAGTACTTC,CASSQGWGLSGGQGETQYF
-,TRBJ2-5,-,TRBV5-1,TGCGCCAGCAGCTTAGGCGGTCAGGGCCAAGAGACCCAGTACTTC,CASSLGGQGQETQYF
-,TRBJ1-1,-,TRBV12-3/TRBV12-4,TGTGCCAGCAGTTGGGGGCGGGGGGCGCAAGCTTTCTTT,CASSWGRGAQAFF
TRBD2,TRBJ2-3,-,TRBV9,TGTGCCAGCAGCGTAGAGTCGGGAGGAGGTACGCAGTATTTT,CASSVESGGGTQYF
-,TRBJ1-5,-,TRBV27,TGTGCCAGCAGGAACGGGGGAGGCAATCAGCCCCAGCATTTT,CASRNGGGNQPQHF
-,TRBJ1-4,-,TRBV6-5,TGTGCCAGCAGTAGTCCGGGAGGCGAAAAACTGTTTTTT,CASSSPGGEKLFF
-,TRBJ1-1,-,TRBV27,TGTGCCAGCAGTTATGGGGGCGGAGCTTTCTTT,CASSYGGGAFF
TRBD1,TRBJ1-4,-,TRBV24-1,TGTGCCACCAGTGATCGTTCCGGGACAGGGGTTGAAAAACTGTTTTTT,CATSDRSGTGVEKLFF
-,TRBJ1-5,few,TRBV7-6,TGTGCCAGCAGCTTAGAGTCGGGGTTCAATCAGCCCCAGCATTTT,CASSLESGFNQPQHF
TRBD1,TRBJ2-3,-,TRBV7-2,TGTGCCAGCAGCTTACGCGGGACAGGGACAGATACGCAGTATTTT,CASSLRGTGTDTQYF
TRBD1,TRBJ2-3,-,TRBV19,TGTGCCAGTAGTAGACTCCTGGGACAGCGCACAGATACGCAGTATTTT,CASSRLLGQRTDTQYF
-,TRBJ1-1,-,TRBV7-3,TGTGCCAGCAGCTTACAGAAAGGGAGTGCCACTGAAGCTTTCTTT,CASSLQKGSATEAFF
TRBD1,TRBJ1-1,-,TRBV12-5,TGTGCTAGTGGTACGGACACGACAGGGTCGAACACTGAAGCTTTCTTT,CASGTDTTGSNTEAFF
TRBD1,TRBJ2-2,-,TRBV27,TGTGCCAGCACTCCGGGACAGGGGGACACCGGGGAGCTGTTTTTT,CASTPGQGDTGELFF
TRBD1,TRBJ1-1,-,TRBV5-4,TGTGCCAGCAAGGGGGCTACTGAAGCTTTCTTT,CASKGATEAFF
-,TRBJ1-2,-,TRBV5-6,TGTGCCAGCAGCTCGGAAGGCCGCGGCGTCTATGGCTACACCTTC,CASSSEGRGVYGYTF
-,TRBJ2-2,-,TRBV11-2,TGTGCCAGCAGCAATTTCTTGGACATCACCGGGGAGCTGTTTTTT,CASSNFLDITGELFF
TRBD2,TRBJ2-1,-,TRBV7-2,TGTGCCAGCAGCCGGGAGGTAGGACTAGCGGGAGGATCTGAGCAGTTCTTC,CASSREVGLAGGSEQFF
TRBD1,TRBJ2-5,once,TRBV4-2,TGTGCCAGCAGCCAAGGGATCAGGGACAGGGGGTTAGAGACCCAGTACTTC,CASSQGIRDRGLETQYF
TRBD1,TRBJ1-2,-,TRBV18,TGTGCCAGCTCACCCAATTCCGGGACAGGGGCTAACTATGGCTACACCTTC,CASSPNSGTGANYGYTF
TRBD2,TRBJ2-3,-,TRBV7-6,TGTGCCAGCAGCTGGTCGGCGGGGGGGCGCGATACGCAGTATTTT,CASSWSAGGRDTQYF
-,TRBJ1-1,-,TRBV29-1,TGCAGCGTCCTTCCCGGTGGCAGGGATGAAGCTTTCTTT,CSVLPGGRDEAFF
TRBD1,TRBJ1-6,-,TRBV19,TGTGCCAGTAGTATCTTAGGACAGGAGACCTATAATTCACCCCTCCACTTT,CASSILGQETYNSPLHF
TRBD1,TRBJ1-2,-,TRBV5-1,TGCGCCAGCAGGTCCCCGGGACAGGAGGGGACCGGGGGCTACACCTTC,CASRSPGQEGTGGYTF
TRBD1,TRBJ2-2,-,TRBV19,TGTGCCAGTAGTATATACGGGGTTCAGGGGGTATCGAGGGCCGGGGAGCTGTTTTTT,CASSIYGVQGVSRAGELFF
TRBD1,TRBJ1-2,-,TRBV29-1,TGCAGCGTTGGGGACAGGGCCAATGGCTACACCTTC,CSVGDRANGYTF
-,TRBJ2-3,-,TRBV27,TGTGCCAGCAGTTTAACGAGCGTGACGACAGGCACAGATACGCAGTATTTT,CASSLTSVTTGTDTQYF
TRBD1,TRBJ1-1,-,TRBV7-2,TGTGCCAGCAGCCAAGCCGGGACAGCGGTTTATAGTGAAGCTTTCTTT,CASSQAGTAVYSEAFF
-,TRBJ1-2,few,TRBV4-3,TGCGCCAGCAGCCAAGATCTGATGGCGAGGAACGCCCTTTATGGCTACACCTTC,CASSQDLMARNALYGYTF
TRBD2,TRBJ2-1,-,TRBV7-2,TGTGCCAGTGTAGCGGGGGGGCATGAGCAGTTCTTC,CASVAGGHEQFF
TRBD1,TRBJ1-2,once,TRBV5-1,TGTGCCAGCAGCCCCGACCCCGGACAGGGGGGTGGCTACACCTTC,CASSPDPGQGGGYTF
TRBD1,TRBJ1-2,-,TRBV19,TGTGCCAGTAGTCGGCCCCTAAAACCGGGACAGGGGTATGGCTACACCTTC,CASSRPLKPGQGYGYTF